Sequencing of this T cell receptor beta chain was carried out in a study of T and B cells in COVID-19 patients. Per germline, CDR1 SQVTM and CDR2 ANQGSEA. V dropped 5 bases and J dropped 4 bases, with 11 bases sitting between them. The CDR3 is 12 residues long. This clonotype appeared once. This may stem from a read error, because a much larger clone lies one nucleotide away. From blood, about 230-500 ng of genomic DNA served as TRB template. TRB rearrangements were amplified by multiplex PCR with BIOMED2 TRB-A/B primers. TCRdb used MiXCR to reprocess the multiplex PCR reads, holding one entry per CDR3 protein. The sample holds more than 5,500 distinct CDR3 sequences; around 33% are singletons and the top ten take roughly 25%.

The source material was blood. The clonotype was recovered from a human donor who had recovered from COVID-19. The V gene is TRBV29-1, the J gene TRBJ2-5; D remains ambiguous. CDR3 residues: CSVTRGIETQYF. As DNA, the CDR3 is TGCAGCGTTACCCGTGGGATAGAGACCCAGTACTTC.